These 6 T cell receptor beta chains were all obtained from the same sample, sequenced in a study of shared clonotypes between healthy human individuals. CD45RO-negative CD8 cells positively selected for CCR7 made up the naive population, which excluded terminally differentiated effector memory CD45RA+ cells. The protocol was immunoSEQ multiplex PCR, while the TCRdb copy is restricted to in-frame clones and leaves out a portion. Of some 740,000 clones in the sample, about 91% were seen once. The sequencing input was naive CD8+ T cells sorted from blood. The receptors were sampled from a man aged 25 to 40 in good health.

In DNA form, the CDR3 reads TGTGCCAGCAGCCCGATCCTAGCGGGACCCAGATACGAGCAGTACTTC. This sequence encodes CASSPILAGPRYEQYF. J is TRBJ2-7 and V is TRBV11-2, with 9 bases lining up with TRBD2. The germline V gene encodes CDR1 SGHAT and CDR2 FQNNGV. This CDR3 has 16 residues. V lost 5 bases, J lost 4 bases, and 12 bases stayed unmatched.

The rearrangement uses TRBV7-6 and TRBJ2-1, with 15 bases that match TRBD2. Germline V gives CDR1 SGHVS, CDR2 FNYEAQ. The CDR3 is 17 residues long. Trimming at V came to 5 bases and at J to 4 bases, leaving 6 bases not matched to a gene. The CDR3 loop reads CASSPGLAGGYYNEQFF. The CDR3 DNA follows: TGTGCCAGCAGCCCAGGACTAGCGGGAGGGTATTACAATGAGCAGTTCTTC.

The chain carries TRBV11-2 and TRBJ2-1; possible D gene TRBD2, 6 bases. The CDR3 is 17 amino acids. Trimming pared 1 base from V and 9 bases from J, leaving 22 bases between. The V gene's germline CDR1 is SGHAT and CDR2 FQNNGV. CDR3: CASSLGGGITAKTEQFF. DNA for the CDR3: TGTGCCAGCAGCTTAGGTGGAGGGATCACCGCCAAGACTGAGCAGTTCTTC.

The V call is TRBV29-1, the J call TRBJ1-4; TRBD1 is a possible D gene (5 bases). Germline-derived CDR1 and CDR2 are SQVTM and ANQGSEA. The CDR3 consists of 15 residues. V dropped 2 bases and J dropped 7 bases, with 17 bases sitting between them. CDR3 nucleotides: TGCAGCGTTGAATTGGGTCGGGGCGAGGGTGAAAAACTGTTTTTT. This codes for CSVELGRGEGEKLFF.

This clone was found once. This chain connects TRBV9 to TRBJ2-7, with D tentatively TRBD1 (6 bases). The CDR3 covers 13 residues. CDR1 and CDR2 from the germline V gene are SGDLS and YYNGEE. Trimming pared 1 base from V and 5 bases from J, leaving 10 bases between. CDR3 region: CASSVIEGDEQYF. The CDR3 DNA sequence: TGTGCCAGCAGCGTAATCGAGGGGGACGAGCAGTACTTC.

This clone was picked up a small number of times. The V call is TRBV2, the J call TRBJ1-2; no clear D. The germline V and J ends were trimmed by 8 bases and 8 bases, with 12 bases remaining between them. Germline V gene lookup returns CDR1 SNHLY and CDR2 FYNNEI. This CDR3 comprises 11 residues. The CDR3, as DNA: TGTGCCAGCGGAGGTGTATGGGGCTACACCTTC. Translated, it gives CASGGVWGYTF. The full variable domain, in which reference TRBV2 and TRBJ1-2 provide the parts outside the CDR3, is EPEVTQTPSHQVTQMGQEVILRCVPISNHLYFYWYRQILGQKVEFLVSFYNNEISEKSEIFDDQFSVERPDGSNFTLKIRSTKLEDSAMYFCASGGVWGYTFGSGTRLTVV.